These T cell receptor beta chains were read from a single sample in a study of T cells expressing NK-cell markers. TCRdb reworked the 5' RACE reads into one entry per CDR3 protein, no DNA. This table lists roughly 390,000 distinct CDR3 sequences. The sequenced material came from blood T cells: a sorted CD56 or NKG2C T cell subset, CD4+ or CD8+ T cells, or bulk PBMC T cells (not recorded which). The receptor source for this set is a man between 18 and 69 years old in good health. Each CDR3 is given with its conserved first and last residue.

J gene,V gene,CDR3 protein
TRBJ1-5,TRBV20-1,CSASIGGAGQPQHF
TRBJ1-2,TRBV28,CASTAGGFYGYTF
TRBJ1-1,TRBV12-3/TRBV12-4,CASQTNARAFF
TRBJ2-7,TRBV7-2,CASSLEGHASNEQYF
TRBJ2-1,TRBV12-5,CASGLFAGNEQFF
TRBJ1-1,TRBV3-1,CASSPWGQDYEAFF
TRBJ2-3,TRBV5-1,CASSIPSVAGVLRDTDTQYF
TRBJ1-4,TRBV19,CASSEPRGTNEKLFF
TRBJ2-7,TRBV7-6,CASSRQDSYEQYF
TRBJ1-1,TRBV10-3,CAISENRGLTEAFF
TRBJ2-2,TRBV7-8,CASGSQRPGLATGELFF
TRBJ2-7,TRBV7-2,CASSLEGAGGLYEQYF
TRBJ2-7,TRBV20-1,CSAGRVSYEQYF
TRBJ1-1,TRBV29-1,CSVGWANVDTEAFF
TRBJ2-4,TRBV12-5,CASGLGGTEKNIQYF
TRBJ2-5,TRBV3-1,CASSQEGTSGVHQETQYF
TRBJ2-7,TRBV5-1,CASSGGGQNYEQYF
TRBJ2-3,TRBV7-9,CASSSTKTSGVLTQYF
TRBJ1-2,TRBV5-1,CASSVESQVPLYGYTF
TRBJ1-2,TRBV20-1,CSAPQAGHGYTF
TRBJ2-1,TRBV28,CASSLLTFPNEQFF
TRBJ2-5,TRBV5-1,CASSSKISRDRGFEETQYF
TRBJ2-7,TRBV12-5,CASGLVLGQSFYEQYF
TRBJ2-5,TRBV11-3,CASSLRAGAQETQYF
TRBJ2-3,TRBV7-9,CASSPDLGGTTDTQYF
TRBJ1-1,TRBV20-1,CRGAGGAAEAFF
TRBJ2-1,TRBV27,CASRGLYRDEQFF
TRBJ1-5,TRBV3-1,CASSQGGGWNQPQHF
TRBJ2-7,TRBV6-1,CASTFGSGSRYEQYF
TRBJ2-1,TRBV7-3,CASSLRGAGTYNEQFF
TRBJ2-7,TRBV28,CASSNRDRTYEQYF
TRBJ2-3,TRBV6-4,CASSDSEGDTQYF
TRBJ1-2,TRBV6-5,CASSYSPRGPGYTF
TRBJ2-3,TRBV20-1,CSAYDPAGFTDTQYF
TRBJ2-5,TRBV15,CATRTGTSGVQETQYF
TRBJ1-1,TRBV19,CASMPNLLLNTEAFF
TRBJ2-3,TRBV12-3/TRBV12-4,CASSLARDSGSSTDTQYF
TRBJ2-1,TRBV5-4,CASSFRTPTNEQFF
TRBJ1-2,TRBV6-5,CASSYSRRRDRNYGYTF
TRBJ1-2,TRBV14,CASSPTDSYGYTF
TRBJ1-5,TRBV28,CASSRPPTGQPQHF
TRBJ2-5,TRBV18,CASSPPGSGQETQYF
TRBJ1-1,TRBV6-1,CASSPGTGIPNTEAFF